The next 18 T cell receptor beta chains were all read from a single sample in a study of shared clonotypes between healthy human individuals. Repertoires were generated with immunoSEQ multiplex PCR, while TCRdb's copy carries only in-frame clones and drops some. The profile shows about 470,000 clones, about 76% of them singletons. The material sequenced was PBMCs. All receptors come from a woman between 40 and 55 years old in good health. Some clones in this sample may be carry-over from other donors' samples.

The gene calls are TRBV7-2 and TRBJ2-1; 8 bases agree with TRBD2. CDR3 length: 15 amino acids. CDR1 SGHTA and CDR2 FQGNSA come from the germline V gene. Trimming removed 2 bases from V and 2 bases from J; junction bases left unmatched: 2. The CDR3 is CASSLQAGAYNEQFF. The DNA for the CDR3 is TGTGCCAGCAGCTTACAAGCGGGAGCCTACAATGAGCAGTTCTTC.

This chain links TRBV27 with TRBJ2-5; D is perhaps TRBD2 (6 bases). V lost 6 bases, J lost 6 bases, and 17 bases lay in between. This CDR3 comprises 14 residues. The germline V gene encodes CDR1 MNHEY and CDR2 SMNVEV (reference sequence). In DNA form, the CDR3 reads TGTGCCAGCAGCACCCTGCGGGCGGGGAAGACCCAGTACTTC. Translated: CASSTLRAGKTQYF.

V gene TRBV29-1 combines with J gene TRBJ1-1; 9 bases match TRBD1. The CDR3 runs 13 residues. The V segment lost 3 bases and the J segment 4 bases; nucleotides outside the gene matches: 3. The germline V gene encodes CDR1 SQVTM and CDR2 ANQGSEA. The CDR3 reads CSVDRTGVTEAFF. The CDR3 nucleotides read TGCAGCGTTGACAGGACAGGGGTCACTGAAGCTTTCTTT.

A few counts support this clone. The chain recombines TRBV30 with TRBJ1-1; D gene ambiguous. This CDR3 contains 12 residues. V lost 2 bases to trimming and J lost 4 bases, with 8 bases between them. Per the germline V gene, CDR1 is GTSNPN and CDR2 is SVGIG (reference sequence). This CDR3 is CAWSKSSTEAFF. CDR3 DNA: TGTGCCTGGAGTAAAAGTAGCACTGAAGCTTTCTTT.

V is TRBV15 and J is TRBJ2-1; D may be TRBD2 (6 bases). V shed 8 bases and J shed 2 bases, with 19 bases lying between them. This CDR3 spans 16 amino acids. Germline CDR1 LNHNV, CDR2 YYDKDF (reference sequence). The CDR3 here is CATSDGAGSTYNEQFF. CDR3 DNA: TGTGCCACCTCCGATGGGGCGGGGTCCACCTACAATGAGCAGTTCTTC.

The chain joins TRBV2 to TRBJ2-6, with D perhaps TRBD1 or TRBD2 (5 bases each). Germline values: CDR1 SNHLY, CDR2 FYNNEI. The CDR3 runs 17 residues. V was trimmed by 5 bases and J by 0 bases, leaving 14 bases between them. CDR3 bases: TGTGCCAGCAGTAACCGGGACGGACCCTCTGGGGCCAACGTCCTGACTTTC. Its translation: CASSNRDGPSGANVLTF.

This clone was detected only once. V usage is TRBV10-2 and J usage is TRBJ2-1; D gene unclear. This CDR3 is 11 amino acids long. Germline assignment: CDR1 WSHSY and CDR2 SAAADI. V dropped 2 bases and J dropped 14 bases, with 10 bases sitting between them. CDR3 coding DNA: TGCGCCAGCAGTGAGACAAGGGAAGAGTTCTTC. As protein: CASSETREEFF.

The chain couples TRBV30 to TRBJ1-4; 8 nucleotides align to TRBD1. Germline CDR1 GTSNPN, CDR2 SVGIG (reference sequence). V lost 5 bases, J lost 8 bases, and 4 bases stayed unmatched. CDR3 length: 12 residues. This CDR3 reads CAWSRDREKLFF. The CDR3 nucleotides read TGTGCCTGGTCCCGGGACAGGGAAAAACTGTTTTTT.

This clone was found a few times. V is TRBV5-1 and J is TRBJ2-1; 9 positions match TRBD1. The trim removed 0 bases at V and 4 bases at J, leaving 5 bases unmatched. Germline lookup yields CDR1 SGHRS and CDR2 YFSETQ. The CDR3 covers 16 residues. The CDR3 bases are TGCGCCAGCAGCTTGGGCCCGGGACAGGGTTACAATGAGCAGTTCTTC. Amino acid sequence: CASSLGPGQGYNEQFF.

In its sample, this clone was seen many times. This sequence joins TRBV9 and TRBJ2-3; D is ambiguous. The CDR3 sequence is 15 residues long. Germline CDR1 is SGDLS and CDR2 is YYNGEE. V lost 3 bases, J lost 2 bases, and 13 bases lay in between. As DNA, the CDR3 is TGTGCCAGCAGCGAGACCGATAGATACACAGATACGCAGTATTTT. It encodes CASSETDRYTDTQYF. The complete variable domain, with remaining parts taken from reference TRBV9 and TRBJ2-3, reads DSGVTQTPKHLITATGQRVTLRCSPRSGDLSVYWYQQSLDQGLQFLIQYYNGEERAKGNILERFSAQQFPDLHSELNLSSLELGDSALYFCASSETDRYTDTQYFGPGTRLTVL.

In this sample, this clone turned up once. The J gene is TRBJ1-5, the V gene TRBV28, with a possible D match to TRBD1 (5 bases). Germline CDR1 reads MDHEN; CDR2 reads SYDVKM. The CDR3 is made up of 14 amino acids. V was pared by 5 bases and J by 4 bases, with 12 bases between. The CDR3 spells CASSPPGPNQPQHF. The CDR3 DNA sequence: TGTGCCAGCAGTCCACCGGGACCGAATCAGCCCCAGCATTTT.

This sequence joins TRBV2 and TRBJ2-1, with 7 bases that match TRBD1. CDR1 is SNHLY and CDR2 is FYNNEI in the germline V gene. Trimming cost V 9 bases and J 3 bases; bases outside gene matches: 5. CDR3 length: 13 amino acids. The CDR3 nucleotides read TGTGCCAGAAGACAGGGCCACTACAATGAGCAGTTCTTC. Protein sequence: CARRQGHYNEQFF.

This clone was seen more than once but under ten times. The J gene is TRBJ2-7, the V gene TRBV7-9; 9 bases align to TRBD1. From germline, CDR1 is SEHNR and CDR2 FQNEAQ (reference sequence). V lost 5 bases to trimming and J lost 6 bases; unmatched junction nucleotides: 11. The CDR3 consists of 15 residues. Here the CDR3 reads CASSTRDRAVSEQYF. The CDR3 DNA reads TGTGCCAGCAGCACCCGGGACAGGGCGGTAAGCGAGCAGTACTTC.

The V and J genes are TRBV18 and TRBJ1-2, with D tentatively TRBD1 (5 bases). Germline lookup yields CDR1 KGHSH and CDR2 LQKENI. This CDR3 region has 16 residues. Trimming shortened V by 3 bases and J by 3 bases, and 17 bases separated the two germline ends. The DNA for the CDR3 is TGTGCCAGCTCACCCTTACCGCAGGGCGGGGACTATGGCTACACCTTC. The encoded protein is CASSPLPQGGDYGYTF.

The table lists this clone with a few counts. This specimen includes other DNA sequences encoding the same CDR3. The chain uses TRBV28 and TRBJ2-3; 9 positions agree with TRBD2. Germline V gene sequence: CDR1 MDHEN, CDR2 SYDVKM. CDR3 size: 15 residues. Trimming cost V 2 bases and J 1 base; bases outside gene matches: 1. Written as DNA, the CDR3 is TGTGCCAGCAGTTTACGACTAGCGGGCACAGATACGCAGTATTTT. This gives the protein CASSLRLAGTDTQYF.

The gene calls are TRBV15 and TRBJ2-7, with 9 bases that match TRBD1. V lost 1 base to trimming and J lost 7 bases; unmatched junction nucleotides: 11. The CDR3 spans 16 residues. Germline V CDR1 and CDR2: LNHNV, YYDKDF (reference sequence). CDR3 nucleotide sequence: TGTGCCACCAGCAGAGGTGGGGGACAGGGTACCCGGGAGCAGTACTTC. The encoded protein is CATSRGGGQGTREQYF.

The gene calls are TRBV7-2 and TRBJ2-7; 7 bases are a match to TRBD1. With 5 bases clipped from V and 3 bases from J, the junction kept 1 base outside the gene matches. The length of the CDR3 is 12 residues. Germline CDR1 reads SGHTA; CDR2 reads FQGNSA. The CDR3 DNA follows: TGTGCCAGCAGCCGACAGGGCTACGAGCAGTACTTC. Amino acids: CASSRQGYEQYF.

This clone was counted many times. The chain joins TRBV29-1 to TRBJ1-2; no clear D gene. This CDR3 spans 12 amino acids. The germline V gene has CDR1 SQVTM and CDR2 ANQGSEA. Trimming stripped 4 bases from V and 8 bases from J, with 14 bases between. The CDR3 nucleotides read TGCAGCGTTGGCGTACAACGGGAAGGCTACACCTTC. This encodes CSVGVQREGYTF.